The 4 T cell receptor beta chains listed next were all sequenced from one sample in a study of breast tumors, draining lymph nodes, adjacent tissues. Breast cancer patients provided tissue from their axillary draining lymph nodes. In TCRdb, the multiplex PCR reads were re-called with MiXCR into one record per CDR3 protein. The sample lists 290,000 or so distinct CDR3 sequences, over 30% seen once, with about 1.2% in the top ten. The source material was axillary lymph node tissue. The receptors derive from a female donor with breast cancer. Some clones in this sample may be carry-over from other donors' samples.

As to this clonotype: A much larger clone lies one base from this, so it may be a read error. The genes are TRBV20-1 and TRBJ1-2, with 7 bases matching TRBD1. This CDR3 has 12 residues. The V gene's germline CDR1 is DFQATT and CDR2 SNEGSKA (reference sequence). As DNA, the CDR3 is TGCAGGATCCCCATAGGGGGCTATGGCTCCACCTTC. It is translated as CRIPIGGYGSTF.

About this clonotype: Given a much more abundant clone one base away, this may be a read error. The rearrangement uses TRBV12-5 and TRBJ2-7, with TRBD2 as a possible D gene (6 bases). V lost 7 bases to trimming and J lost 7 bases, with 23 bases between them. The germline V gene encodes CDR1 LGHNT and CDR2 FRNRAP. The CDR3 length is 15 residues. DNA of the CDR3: TGTGCTAGTGCGACGGGAGTCCCCCGACTTTGGGAGCAGTACTTC. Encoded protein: CASATGVPRLWEQYF.

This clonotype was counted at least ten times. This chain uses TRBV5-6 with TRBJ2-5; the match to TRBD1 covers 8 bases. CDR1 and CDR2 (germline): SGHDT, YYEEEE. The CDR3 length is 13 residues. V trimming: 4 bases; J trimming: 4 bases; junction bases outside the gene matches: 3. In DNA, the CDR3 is TGTGCCAGCAGCCAAGACAGGGGAGAGACCCAGTACTTC. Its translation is CASSQDRGETQYF.

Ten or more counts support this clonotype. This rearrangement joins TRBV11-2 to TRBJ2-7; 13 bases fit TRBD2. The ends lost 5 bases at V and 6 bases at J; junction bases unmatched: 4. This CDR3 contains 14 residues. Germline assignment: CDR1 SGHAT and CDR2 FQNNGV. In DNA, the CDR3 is TGTGCCAGCAGCCCTCGGACTAGCGGGAGCGAGCAGTACTTC. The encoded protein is CASSPRTSGSEQYF.